Each of the 16 T cell receptor beta chains below was sequenced from the same sample in a study of shared clonotypes between healthy human individuals. Produced via immunoSEQ multiplex PCR; TCRdb's table is partial and in-frame only. In the table there are about 870,000 clones, around 93% of which are singletons. Positive CCR7 selection of CD45RO-negative cells yielded the naive CD8 cells, and terminally differentiated effector memory CD45RA+ cells were excluded. The source material was naive CD8+ T cells sorted from blood. The source of these receptors is a man aged 25-40 years in good health.

The chain joins TRBV27 to TRBJ2-1, with TRBD2 matching 10 bases. In germline, CDR1 is MNHEY, CDR2 SMNVEV (reference sequence). After removal of 2 bases from V and 3 bases from J, the junction contained 7 bases not matched to a gene. CDR3 length: 17 residues. The CDR3 here is CASSLGGSGRVYNEQFF. Here the CDR3 DNA reads TGTGCCAGCAGTTTAGGAGGAAGCGGGAGGGTCTACAATGAGCAGTTCTTC.

On this clone itself: Other DNA variants within this sample encode the same CDR3. The CDR3 region is CASSYSGGVGEKLFF. Written as DNA, the CDR3 is TGTGCCAGCAGTTACTCGGGGGGCGTCGGTGAAAAACTGTTTTTT. V gene TRBV6-5 combines with J gene TRBJ1-4; TRBD1 might be the D (6 bases). This CDR3 has 15 amino acids. Between the trimmed V and J ends, which lost 0 bases and 7 bases, there was a span of 12 bases. Per germline, CDR1 MNHEY and CDR2 SVGAGI.

This clone has just one count. This chain uses TRBV27 with TRBJ2-7, with D possibly called TRBD1 or TRBD2 (6 bases each). Germline V gene sequence: CDR1 MNHEY, CDR2 SMNVEV (reference sequence). This CDR3 is 15 amino acids long. The germline V and J ends were trimmed by 0 bases and 6 bases, with 15 bases remaining between them. The chain's CDR3 is CASSLSGGASLEQYF. In DNA, the CDR3 is TGTGCCAGCAGTTTATCGGGGGGCGCGTCTCTCGAGCAGTACTTC.

Here the CDR3 reads CASSGVVNTEAFF. CDR3 DNA: TGCGCCAGCAGTGGGGTGGTGAACACTGAAGCTTTCTTT. V is TRBV5-1 and J is TRBJ1-1; D gene ambiguous. This CDR3 is built from 13 residues. The V gene's germline CDR1 is SGHRS and CDR2 YFSETQ. Trimming stripped 5 bases from V and 0 bases from J, with 8 bases between.

The rearrangement links TRBV28 to TRBJ1-2; 9 nucleotides agree with TRBD1. CDR1 is MDHEN and CDR2 is SYDVKM in the germline V gene. Germline trimming cut 4 bases from V and 6 bases from J; bases unmatched to any gene: 9. CDR3 length: 15 residues. The CDR3 sequence is CASSSPPTGGNGYTF. The CDR3 coding sequence is TGTGCCAGCAGTTCCCCCCCCACAGGGGGCAATGGCTACACCTTC.

The V call is TRBV23-1, the J call TRBJ1-2; TRBD1 aligns across 7 bases. TRBV23-1 has ORF status, its function being uncertain. The V segment lost 5 bases and the J segment 0 bases; nucleotides outside the gene matches: 21. The CDR3 contains 20 residues. The CDR3 coding sequence is TGCGCCAGCAGTGCAAACCCAGGGGGGCGAACGCGAATAGCTAACTATGGCTACACCTTC. Its translation is CASSANPGGRTRIANYGYTF.

The chain links TRBV7-9 to TRBJ2-7; perhaps D is TRBD1 or TRBD2 (5 bases each). The CDR3 runs 15 residues. With 6 bases removed from V and 0 bases from J, the gap between germline ends came to 15 bases. Germline V lookup: CDR1 SEHNR, CDR2 FQNEAQ (reference sequence). The CDR3 region is CASSHGTTYSYEQYF. CDR3 DNA sequence: TGTGCCAGCAGTCACGGGACCACCTACTCCTACGAGCAGTACTTC.

The chain combines TRBV30 with TRBJ2-1; D is unclear. The V end lost 5 bases, the J end lost 7 bases, and 18 bases lay between the germline ends. CDR1 and CDR2 from the germline V gene are GTSNPN and SVGIG (reference sequence). The CDR3 runs 14 residues. CDR3 nucleotide sequence: TGTGCCTGGTGCATCCAGTCGACGCTGAATGAGCAGTTCTTC. Its translation is CAWCIQSTLNEQFF.

This clone was detected once. V and J are TRBV7-6 and TRBJ2-7; 7 nucleotides align to TRBD2. J gave up 2 bases and V 1 base, and 5 bases lay outside the gene matches. Germline CDR1 is SGHVS and CDR2 is FNYEAQ. The CDR3 has 15 amino acids. CDR3 nucleotide sequence: TGTGCCAGCAGCTTAGGGAGCGGGGTGGCCTACGAGCAGTACTTC. Residues: CASSLGSGVAYEQYF.

J is TRBJ2-7 and V is TRBV7-2; D remains unclear. CDR1 SGHTA and CDR2 FQGNSA come from the germline V gene. This CDR3 is built from 14 residues. The V end was cut by 1 base, the J end by 1 base, with 8 bases between. The CDR3 loop is CASSLGGRSYEQYF. The CDR3 DNA follows: TGTGCCAGCAGCTTAGGCGGCAGATCCTACGAGCAGTACTTC.

The chain couples TRBV27 to TRBJ2-3; 8 nucleotides line up with TRBD1. With 4 bases clipped from V and 10 bases from J, the junction kept 13 bases outside the gene matches. This CDR3 has 15 amino acids. The germline V gene encodes CDR1 MNHEY and CDR2 SMNVEV (reference sequence). CDR3 in amino acids: CASSSPQDRDESQYF. DNA for the CDR3: TGTGCCAGCAGTTCCCCTCAGGACAGGGACGAGTCGCAGTATTTT.

This sequence joins TRBV11-2 and TRBJ2-1; TRBD2 matches at 9 bases. The CDR3 covers 16 residues. The germline V gene has CDR1 SGHAT and CDR2 FQNNGV. V shed 0 bases and J 4 bases; nucleotides not matched to a gene: 4. CDR3 nucleotide sequence: TGTGCCAGCAGCTTAGATAGCGGGAGTGTTTACAATGAGCAGTTCTTC. Translated: CASSLDSGSVYNEQFF.

The J gene is TRBJ2-5, the V gene TRBV11-2; D perhaps matches TRBD2 (7 bases). CDR1 is SGHAT and CDR2 is FQNNGV in the germline V gene. CDR3 size: 19 residues. The V end was cut by 3 bases, the J end by 2 bases, with 25 bases between. The CDR3 loop reads CASSFRGPGGRLGQETQYF. The DNA of the CDR3 is TGTGCCAGCAGCTTTCGGGGGCCGGGCGGGAGATTGGGGCAAGAGACCCAGTACTTC.

The V call is TRBV14, the J call TRBJ2-1; TRBD2 matches 7 bases. J lost 8 bases, V lost 4 bases, and 5 bases had no gene match. Germline values: CDR1 SGHDN, CDR2 FVKESK. There are 13 residues in the CDR3. The CDR3 is CASSRLAGDEQFF. The CDR3 DNA sequence: TGTGCCAGCAGCCGTTTAGCGGGCGATGAGCAGTTCTTC.

The rearrangement uses TRBV7-9 and TRBJ2-1; the match to TRBD1 covers 7 bases. J lost 2 bases, V lost 2 bases, and 6 bases had no gene match. Looked up from germline, CDR1 is SEHNR and CDR2 is FQNEAQ (reference sequence). This CDR3 region has 16 residues. DNA of the CDR3: TGTGCCAGCAGCTTACCCCGGACAGGCCCCTACAATGAGCAGTTCTTC. Its translation: CASSLPRTGPYNEQFF.

The chain recombines TRBV5-1 with TRBJ2-7, with TRBD2 identical over 12 bases. Germline V lookup: CDR1 SGHRS, CDR2 YFSETQ. V lost 4 bases, J lost 4 bases, and 6 bases stayed unmatched. This CDR3 is built from 15 residues. CDR3 nucleotides: TGCGCCAGCAGCATGACTAGCGGGAGTATTTACGAGCAGTACTTC. Encoded protein: CASSMTSGSIYEQYF.